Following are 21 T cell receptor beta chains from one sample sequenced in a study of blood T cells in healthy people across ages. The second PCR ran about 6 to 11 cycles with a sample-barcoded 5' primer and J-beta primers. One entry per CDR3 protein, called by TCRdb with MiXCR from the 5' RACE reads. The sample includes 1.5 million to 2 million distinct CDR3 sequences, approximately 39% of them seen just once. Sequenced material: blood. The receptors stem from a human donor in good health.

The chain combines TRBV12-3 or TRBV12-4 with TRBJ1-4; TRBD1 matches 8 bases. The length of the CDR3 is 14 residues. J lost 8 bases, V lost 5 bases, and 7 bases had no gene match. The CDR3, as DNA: TGTGCCAGCAGTCGGGACAGGACTCAAGAAAAACTGTTTTTT. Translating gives CASSRDRTQEKLFF.

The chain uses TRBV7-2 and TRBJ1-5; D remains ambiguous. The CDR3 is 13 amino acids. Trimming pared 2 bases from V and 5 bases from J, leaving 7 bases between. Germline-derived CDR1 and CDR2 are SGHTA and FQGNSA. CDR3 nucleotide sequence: TGTGCCAGCAGCTTAATGTATCATCAGCCCCAGCATTTT. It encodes CASSLMYHQPQHF.

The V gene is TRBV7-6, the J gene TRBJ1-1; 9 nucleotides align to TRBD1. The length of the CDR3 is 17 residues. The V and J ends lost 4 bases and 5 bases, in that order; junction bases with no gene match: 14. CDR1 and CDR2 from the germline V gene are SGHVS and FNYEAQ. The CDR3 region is CASSSVPGQGQGTEAFF. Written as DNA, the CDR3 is TGTGCCAGCAGCTCCGTCCCGGGACAGGGCCAGGGGACTGAAGCTTTCTTT.

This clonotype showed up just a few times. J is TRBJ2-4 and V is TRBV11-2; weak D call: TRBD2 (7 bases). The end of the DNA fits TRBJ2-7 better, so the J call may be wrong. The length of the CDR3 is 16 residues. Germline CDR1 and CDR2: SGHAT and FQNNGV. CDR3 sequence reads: CASSSPRQGRDYEQYF. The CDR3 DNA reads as TGTGCCAGCAGCTCCCCCCGGCAGGGGAGGGACTACGAGCAGTACTTC.

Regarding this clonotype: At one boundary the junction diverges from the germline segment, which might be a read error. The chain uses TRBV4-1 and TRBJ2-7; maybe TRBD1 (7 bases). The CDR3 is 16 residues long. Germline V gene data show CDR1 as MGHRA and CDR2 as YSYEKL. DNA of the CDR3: TGCGCCAGCAGCCAAGTAAGGGGCGGGACAGCCTACGGGCAGTACTTC. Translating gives CASSQVRGGTAYGQYF.

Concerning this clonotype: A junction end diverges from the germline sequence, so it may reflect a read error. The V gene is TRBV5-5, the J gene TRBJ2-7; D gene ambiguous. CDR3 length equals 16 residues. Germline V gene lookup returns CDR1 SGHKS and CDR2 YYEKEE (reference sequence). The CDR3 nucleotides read TGTACCAGCTCTCACCCCAGGTCTAAAGGGCCTCTCGAGCAGTACTTC. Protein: CTSSHPRSKGPLEQYF.

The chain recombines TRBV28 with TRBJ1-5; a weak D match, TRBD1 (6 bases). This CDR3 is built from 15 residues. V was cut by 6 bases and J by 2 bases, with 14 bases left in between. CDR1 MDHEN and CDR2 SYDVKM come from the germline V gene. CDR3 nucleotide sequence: TGTGCCAGCAGGTATAACAGGGTAGGCAATCAGCCCCAGCATTTT. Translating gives CASRYNRVGNQPQHF.

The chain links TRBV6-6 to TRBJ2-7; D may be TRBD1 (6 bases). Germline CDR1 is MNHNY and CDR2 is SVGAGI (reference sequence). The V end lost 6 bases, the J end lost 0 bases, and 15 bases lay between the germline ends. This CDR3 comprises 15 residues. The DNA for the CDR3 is TGTGCCAGCAGATACAGGGCTCCAAGCTCCTACGAGCAGTACTTC. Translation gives CASRYRAPSSYEQYF.

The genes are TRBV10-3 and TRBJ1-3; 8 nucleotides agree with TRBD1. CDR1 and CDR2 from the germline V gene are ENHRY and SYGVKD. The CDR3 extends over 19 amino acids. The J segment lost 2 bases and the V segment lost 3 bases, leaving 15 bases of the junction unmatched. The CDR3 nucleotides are TGTGCCATCAGTGACCGGGACAGGATCGTTGAGAGGGCTGGAAACACCATATATTTT. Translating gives CAISDRDRIVERAGNTIYF.

In DNA, the CDR3 is TGCGCCAGCAGCATGATCACCGGGGGGCCCGGGGAGCTGTTTTTT. It yields the protein CASSMITGGPGELFF. The chain uses TRBV5-1 and TRBJ2-2; tentatively, D is TRBD2 (7 bases). The CDR3 runs 15 residues. The V end lost 4 bases, the J end lost 6 bases, and 16 bases lay between the germline ends. Germline V CDR1 and CDR2: SGHRS, YFSETQ. The full variable domain, its missing parts supplied by reference TRBV5-1 and TRBJ2-2, is KAGVTQTPRYLIKTRGQQVTLSCSPISGHRSVSWYQQTPGQGLQFLFEYFSETQRNKGNFPGRFSGRQFSNSRSEMNVSTLELGDSALYLCASSMITGGPGELFFGEGSRLTVL.

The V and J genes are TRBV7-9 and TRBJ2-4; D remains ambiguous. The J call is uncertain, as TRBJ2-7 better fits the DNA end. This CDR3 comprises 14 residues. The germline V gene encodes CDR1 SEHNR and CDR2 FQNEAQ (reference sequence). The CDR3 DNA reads TGTGCCAGCAGCTTAGAACTAAGTAGGCACGAGCAGTACTTC. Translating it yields CASSLELSRHEQYF.

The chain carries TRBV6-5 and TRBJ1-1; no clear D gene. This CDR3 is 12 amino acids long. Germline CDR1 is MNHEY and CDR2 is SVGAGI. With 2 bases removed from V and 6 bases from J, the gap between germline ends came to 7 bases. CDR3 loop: CASSYVGPEAFF. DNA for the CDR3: TGTGCCAGCAGTTACGTAGGGCCTGAAGCTTTCTTT.

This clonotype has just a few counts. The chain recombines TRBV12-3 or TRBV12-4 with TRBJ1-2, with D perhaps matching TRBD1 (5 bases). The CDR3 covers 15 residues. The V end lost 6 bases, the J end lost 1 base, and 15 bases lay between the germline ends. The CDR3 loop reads CASSPGTASNYGYTF. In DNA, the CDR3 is TGTGCCAGCAGCCCCGGGACGGCAAGTAACTATGGCTACACCTTC.

The CDR3, as DNA: TGTGCCAGCAGCCCGTTAGGCGGGGGGACGAACACCGGGGAGCTGTTTTTT. Amino acid sequence: CASSPLGGGTNTGELFF. V usage is TRBV7-2 and J usage is TRBJ2-2; 8 bases match TRBD2. The germline CDR1 and CDR2 sequences are SGHTA and FQGNSA. V lost 5 bases, J lost 0 bases, and 8 bases stayed unmatched. The CDR3 length is 17 residues.

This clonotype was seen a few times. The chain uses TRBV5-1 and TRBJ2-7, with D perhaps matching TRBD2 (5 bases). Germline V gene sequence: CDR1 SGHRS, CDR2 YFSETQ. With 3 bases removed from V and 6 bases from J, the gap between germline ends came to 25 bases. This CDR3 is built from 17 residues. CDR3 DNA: TGCGCCAGCAGCTATTCGCCCGGATGGAGGTTGGCAGGCGAGCAGTACTTC. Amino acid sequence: CASSYSPGWRLAGEQYF.

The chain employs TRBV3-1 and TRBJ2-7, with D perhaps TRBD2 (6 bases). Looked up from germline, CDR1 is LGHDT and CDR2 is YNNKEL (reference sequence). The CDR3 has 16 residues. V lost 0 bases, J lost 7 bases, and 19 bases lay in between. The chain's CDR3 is CASSQDVTGLHNEQYF. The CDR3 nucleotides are TGTGCCAGCAGCCAAGATGTAACGGGACTTCACAATGAGCAGTACTTC.

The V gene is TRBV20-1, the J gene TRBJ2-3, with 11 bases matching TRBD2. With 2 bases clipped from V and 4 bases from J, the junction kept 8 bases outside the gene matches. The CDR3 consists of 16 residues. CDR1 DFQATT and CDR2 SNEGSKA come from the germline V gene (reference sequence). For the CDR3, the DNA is TGCAGTGCTAGACTAGCGGGGGGAGTTGTGGCAGATACGCAGTATTTT. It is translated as CSARLAGGVVADTQYF.

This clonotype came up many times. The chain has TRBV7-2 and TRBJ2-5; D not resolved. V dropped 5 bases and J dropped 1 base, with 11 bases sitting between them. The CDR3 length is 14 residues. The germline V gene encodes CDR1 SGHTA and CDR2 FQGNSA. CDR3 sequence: CASSPGRIQETQYF. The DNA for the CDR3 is TGTGCCAGCAGCCCTGGACGTATCCAAGAGACCCAGTACTTC.

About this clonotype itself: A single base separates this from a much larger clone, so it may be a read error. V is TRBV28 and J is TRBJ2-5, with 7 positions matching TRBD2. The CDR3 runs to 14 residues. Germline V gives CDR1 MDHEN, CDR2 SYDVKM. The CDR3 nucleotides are TGTGCCAGCAGGTTATTGACGGGGAGGGCAGAGCAGTACTTC. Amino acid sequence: CASRLLTGRAEQYF.

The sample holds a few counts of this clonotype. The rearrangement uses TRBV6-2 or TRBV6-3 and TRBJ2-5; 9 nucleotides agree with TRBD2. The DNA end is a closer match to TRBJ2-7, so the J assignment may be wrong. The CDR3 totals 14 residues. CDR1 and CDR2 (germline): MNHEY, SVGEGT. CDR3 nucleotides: TGTGCCAGCACCCTGGGACTAGCTCTCGACGAGCAGTACTTC. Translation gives CASTLGLALDEQYF.

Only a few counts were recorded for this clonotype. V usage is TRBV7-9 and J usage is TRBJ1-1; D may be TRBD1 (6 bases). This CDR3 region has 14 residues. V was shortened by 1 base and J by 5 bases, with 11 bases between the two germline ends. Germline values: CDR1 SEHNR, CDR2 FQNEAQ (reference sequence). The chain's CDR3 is CASSLDPTGTEAFF. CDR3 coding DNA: TGTGCCAGCAGCTTAGACCCCACAGGGACTGAAGCTTTCTTT.